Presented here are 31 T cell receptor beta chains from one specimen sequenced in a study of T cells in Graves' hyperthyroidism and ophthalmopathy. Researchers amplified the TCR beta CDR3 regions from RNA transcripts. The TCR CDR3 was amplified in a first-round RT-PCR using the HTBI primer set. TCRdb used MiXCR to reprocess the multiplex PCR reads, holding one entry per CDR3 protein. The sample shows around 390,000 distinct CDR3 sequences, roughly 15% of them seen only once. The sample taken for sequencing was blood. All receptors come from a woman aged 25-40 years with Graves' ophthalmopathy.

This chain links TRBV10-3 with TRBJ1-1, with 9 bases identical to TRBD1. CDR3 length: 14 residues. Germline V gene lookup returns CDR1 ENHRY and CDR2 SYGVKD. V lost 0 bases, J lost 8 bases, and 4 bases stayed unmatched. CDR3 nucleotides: TGTGCCATCAGTGAGTCAGCAGGGACAGGGGAAGCTTTCTTT. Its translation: CAISESAGTGEAFF.

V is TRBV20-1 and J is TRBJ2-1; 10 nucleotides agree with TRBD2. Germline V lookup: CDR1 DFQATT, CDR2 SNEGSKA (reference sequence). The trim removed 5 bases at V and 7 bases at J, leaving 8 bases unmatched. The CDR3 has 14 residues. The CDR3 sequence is CSAGLAAGANEQFF. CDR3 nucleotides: TGCAGTGCTGGACTAGCGGCGGGGGCTAATGAGCAGTTCTTC.

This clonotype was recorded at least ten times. CDR3 nucleotides: TGTGCCAGCAGAGAGTCGGGGACCCGAAGAGGAACAGATACGCAGTATTTT. Translating gives CASRESGTRRGTDTQYF. The chain employs TRBV28 and TRBJ2-3; perhaps D is TRBD1 or TRBD2 (5 bases each). Trimming stripped 6 bases from V and 3 bases from J, with 22 bases between. Germline loops: CDR1 MDHEN, CDR2 SYDVKM. The CDR3 runs 17 residues.

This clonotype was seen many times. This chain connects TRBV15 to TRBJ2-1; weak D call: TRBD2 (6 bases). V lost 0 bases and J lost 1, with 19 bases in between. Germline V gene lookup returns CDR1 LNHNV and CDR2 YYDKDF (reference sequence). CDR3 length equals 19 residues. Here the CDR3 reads CATSRDRRDLDFSYNEQFF. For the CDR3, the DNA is TGTGCCACCAGCAGAGATCGGCGGGACTTGGACTTTTCCTACAATGAGCAGTTCTTC.

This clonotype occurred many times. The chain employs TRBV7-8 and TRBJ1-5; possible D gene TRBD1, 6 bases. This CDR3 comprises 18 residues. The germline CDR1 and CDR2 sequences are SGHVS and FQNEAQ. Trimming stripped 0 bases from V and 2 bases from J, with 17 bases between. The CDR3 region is CASSLAEIGGLGNQPQHF. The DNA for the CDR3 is TGTGCCAGCAGCTTAGCGGAAATTGGGGGGCTTGGCAATCAGCCCCAGCATTTT.

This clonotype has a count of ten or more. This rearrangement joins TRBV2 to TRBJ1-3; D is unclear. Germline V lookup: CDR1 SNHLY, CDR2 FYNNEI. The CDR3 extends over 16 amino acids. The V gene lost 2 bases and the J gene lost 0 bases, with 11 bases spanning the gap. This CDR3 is CASSERFKFSGNTIYF. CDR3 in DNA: TGTGCCAGCAGTGAAAGGTTCAAATTCTCTGGAAACACCATATATTTT.

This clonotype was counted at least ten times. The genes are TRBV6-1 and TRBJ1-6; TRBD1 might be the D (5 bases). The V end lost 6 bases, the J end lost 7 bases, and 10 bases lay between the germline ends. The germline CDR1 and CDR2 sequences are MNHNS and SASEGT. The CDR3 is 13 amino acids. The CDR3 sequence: CASSQGTNSPLHF. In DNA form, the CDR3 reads TGTGCCAGCAGCCAAGGGACGAATTCACCCCTCCACTTT.

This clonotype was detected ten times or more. The CDR3 here is CASSLLAGGAQYF. The CDR3 coding sequence is TGTGCCAGCAGCTTACTAGCGGGGGGCGCGCAGTATTTT. The rearrangement links TRBV12-3 or TRBV12-4 to TRBJ2-3; 12 bases agree with TRBD2. CDR3 length: 13 residues. V lost 6 bases to trimming and J lost 10 bases; unmatched junction nucleotides: 5.

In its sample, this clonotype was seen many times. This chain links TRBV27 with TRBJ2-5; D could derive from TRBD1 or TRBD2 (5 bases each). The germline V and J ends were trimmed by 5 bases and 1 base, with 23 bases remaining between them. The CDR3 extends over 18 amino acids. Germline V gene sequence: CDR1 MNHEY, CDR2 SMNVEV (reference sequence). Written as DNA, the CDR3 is TGTGCCAGCAGTCGGGACGCCTTCCCAGGTCTTACCCAAGAGACCCAGTACTTC. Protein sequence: CASSRDAFPGLTQETQYF.

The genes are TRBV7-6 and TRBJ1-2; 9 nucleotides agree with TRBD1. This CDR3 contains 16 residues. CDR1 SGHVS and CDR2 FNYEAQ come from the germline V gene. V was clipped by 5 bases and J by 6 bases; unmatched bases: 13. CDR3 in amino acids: CASSGKNTGGADGYTF. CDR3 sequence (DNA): TGTGCCAGCAGCGGAAAAAATACAGGGGGCGCAGATGGCTACACCTTC.

The CDR3 bases are TGTGCCAGCAGCTTAGGGCAGGGGGTGAACACTGAAGCTTTCTTT. Protein sequence: CASSLGQGVNTEAFF. The chain combines TRBV7-9 with TRBJ1-1; TRBD1 matches at 7 bases. Germline V CDR1 and CDR2: SEHNR, FQNEAQ (reference sequence). With 1 base clipped from V and 0 bases from J, the junction kept 2 bases outside the gene matches. CDR3 length: 15 residues.

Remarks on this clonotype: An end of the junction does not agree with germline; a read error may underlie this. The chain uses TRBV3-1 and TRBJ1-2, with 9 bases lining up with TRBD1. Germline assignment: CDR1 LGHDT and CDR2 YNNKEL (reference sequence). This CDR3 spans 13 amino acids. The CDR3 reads CAGSQGTGSGYTF. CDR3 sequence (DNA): TGTGCCGGCAGCCAAGGGACAGGGTCCGGCTACACCTTC.

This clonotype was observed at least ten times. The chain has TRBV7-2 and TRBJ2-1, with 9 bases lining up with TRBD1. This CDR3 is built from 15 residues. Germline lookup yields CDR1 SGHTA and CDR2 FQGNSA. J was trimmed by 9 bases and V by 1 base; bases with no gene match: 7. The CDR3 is CASSLGQGGRIEQFF. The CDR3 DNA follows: TGTGCCAGCAGCTTAGGACAGGGGGGGCGTATTGAGCAGTTCTTC. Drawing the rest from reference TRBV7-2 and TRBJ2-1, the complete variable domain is GAGVSQSPSNKVTEKGKDVELRCDPISGHTALYWYRQSLGQGLEFLIYFQGNSAPDKSGLPSDRFSAERTGGSVSTLTIQRTQQEDSAVYLCASSLGQGGRIEQFFGPGTRLTVL.

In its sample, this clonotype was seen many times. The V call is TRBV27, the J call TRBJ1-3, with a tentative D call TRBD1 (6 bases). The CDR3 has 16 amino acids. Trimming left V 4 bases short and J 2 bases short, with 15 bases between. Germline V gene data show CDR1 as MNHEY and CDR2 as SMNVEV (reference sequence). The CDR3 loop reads CASSSRGSIAGNTIYF. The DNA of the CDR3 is TGTGCCAGCAGTTCCAGGGGTTCTATTGCTGGAAACACCATATATTTT.

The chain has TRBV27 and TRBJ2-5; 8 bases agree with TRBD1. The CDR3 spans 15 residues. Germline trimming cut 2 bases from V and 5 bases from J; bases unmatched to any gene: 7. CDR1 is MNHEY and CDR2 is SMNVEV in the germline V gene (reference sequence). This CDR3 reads CASSLGAGGWETQYF. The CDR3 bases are TGTGCCAGCAGTTTAGGGGCAGGGGGCTGGGAGACCCAGTACTTC.

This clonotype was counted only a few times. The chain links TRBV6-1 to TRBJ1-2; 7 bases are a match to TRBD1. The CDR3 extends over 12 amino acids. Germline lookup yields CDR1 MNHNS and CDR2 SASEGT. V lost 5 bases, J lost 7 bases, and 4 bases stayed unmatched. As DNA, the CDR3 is TGTGCCAGCAGTACAGGGGTTGGTGGCTACACCTTC. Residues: CASSTGVGGYTF.

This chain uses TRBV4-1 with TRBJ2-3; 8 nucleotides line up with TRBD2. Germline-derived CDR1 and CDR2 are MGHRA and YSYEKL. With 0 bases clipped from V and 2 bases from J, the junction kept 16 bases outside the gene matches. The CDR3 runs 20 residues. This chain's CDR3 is CASSQDRFPGRGGPTDTQYF. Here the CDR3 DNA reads TGCGCCAGCAGCCAAGATCGTTTCCCTGGTCGGGGGGGGCCCACAGATACGCAGTATTTT.

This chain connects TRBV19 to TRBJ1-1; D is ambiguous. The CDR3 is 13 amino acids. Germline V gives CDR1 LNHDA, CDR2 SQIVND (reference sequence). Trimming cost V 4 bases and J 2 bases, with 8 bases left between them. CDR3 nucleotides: TGTGCCAGTAGTACCACAGCAAACACTGAAGCTTTCTTT. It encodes CASSTTANTEAFF.

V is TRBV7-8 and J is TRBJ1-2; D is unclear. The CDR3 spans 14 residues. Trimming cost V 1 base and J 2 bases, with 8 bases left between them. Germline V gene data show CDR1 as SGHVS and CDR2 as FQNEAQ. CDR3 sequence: CASSLELLNYGYTF. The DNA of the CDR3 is TGTGCCAGCAGCTTAGAGTTACTCAACTATGGCTACACCTTC. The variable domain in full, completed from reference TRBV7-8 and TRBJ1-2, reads GAGVSQSPRYKVAKRGQDVALRCDPISGHVSLFWYQQALGQGPEFLTYFQNEAQLDKSGLPSDRFFAERPEGSVSTLKIQRTQQEDSAVYLCASSLELLNYGYTFGSGTRLTVV.

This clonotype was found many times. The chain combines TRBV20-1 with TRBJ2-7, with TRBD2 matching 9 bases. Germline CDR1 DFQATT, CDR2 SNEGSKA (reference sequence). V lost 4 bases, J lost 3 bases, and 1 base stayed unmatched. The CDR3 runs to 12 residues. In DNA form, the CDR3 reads TGCAGTGCTATAGCGGGGGTCTACGAGCAGTACTTC. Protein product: CSAIAGVYEQYF.

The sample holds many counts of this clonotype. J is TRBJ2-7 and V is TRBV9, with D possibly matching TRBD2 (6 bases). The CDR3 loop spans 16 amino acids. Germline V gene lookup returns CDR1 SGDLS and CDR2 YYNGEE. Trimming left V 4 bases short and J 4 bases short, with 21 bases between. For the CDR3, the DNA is TGTGCCAGCAGCCCCCGGACTACCAACCTCCCTTACGAGCAGTACTTC. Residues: CASSPRTTNLPYEQYF.

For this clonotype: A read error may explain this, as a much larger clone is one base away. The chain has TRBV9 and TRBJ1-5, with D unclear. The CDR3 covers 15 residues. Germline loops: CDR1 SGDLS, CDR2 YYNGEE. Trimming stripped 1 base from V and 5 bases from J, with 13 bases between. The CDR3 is CASSVRADGYQPQHF. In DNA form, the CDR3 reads TGTGCCAGCAGCGTAAGGGCCGACGGCTATCAGCCCCAGCATTTT.

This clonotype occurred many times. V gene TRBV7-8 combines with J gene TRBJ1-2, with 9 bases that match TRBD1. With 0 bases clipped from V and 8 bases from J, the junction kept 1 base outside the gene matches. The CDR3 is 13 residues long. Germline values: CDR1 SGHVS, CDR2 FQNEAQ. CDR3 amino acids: CASSLAGQGGYTF. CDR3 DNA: TGTGCCAGCAGCTTAGCCGGACAGGGGGGCTACACCTTC.

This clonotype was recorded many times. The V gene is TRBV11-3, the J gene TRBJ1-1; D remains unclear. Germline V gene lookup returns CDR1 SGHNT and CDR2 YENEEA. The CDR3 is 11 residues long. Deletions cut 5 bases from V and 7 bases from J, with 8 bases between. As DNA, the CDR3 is TGTGCCAGCAGCCGTGGATATGAAGCTTTCTTT. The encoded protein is CASSRGYEAFF.

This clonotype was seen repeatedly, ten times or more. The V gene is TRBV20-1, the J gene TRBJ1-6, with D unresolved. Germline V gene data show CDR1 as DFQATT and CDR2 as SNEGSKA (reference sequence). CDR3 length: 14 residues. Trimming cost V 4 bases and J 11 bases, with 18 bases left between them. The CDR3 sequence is CSANSDRSYTPLHF. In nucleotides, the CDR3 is TGCAGTGCTAATTCCGATAGAAGTTATACACCCCTCCACTTT.

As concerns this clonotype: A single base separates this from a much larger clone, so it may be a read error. CDR3 DNA sequence: TGTGCCAGCAGTGAATGGAGGGGGTTGGGGGGGAAAGCAGATACGCAGTATTTT. It codes for CASSEWRGLGGKADTQYF. The chain is built from TRBV25-1 and TRBJ2-3, with a weak D call TRBD2 (7 bases). This CDR3 comprises 18 residues. Trimming took 1 base from V and 4 from J, leaving 21 bases between them. The germline gives CDR1 MGHDK, CDR2 SYGVNS.

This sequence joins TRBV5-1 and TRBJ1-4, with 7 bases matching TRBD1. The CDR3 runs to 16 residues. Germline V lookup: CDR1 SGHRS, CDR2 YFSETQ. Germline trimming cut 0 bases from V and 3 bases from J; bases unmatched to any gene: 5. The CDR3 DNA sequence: TGCGCCAGCAGCTTGGCCTCGGGGACAGCTAATGAAAAACTGTTTTTT. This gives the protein CASSLASGTANEKLFF.

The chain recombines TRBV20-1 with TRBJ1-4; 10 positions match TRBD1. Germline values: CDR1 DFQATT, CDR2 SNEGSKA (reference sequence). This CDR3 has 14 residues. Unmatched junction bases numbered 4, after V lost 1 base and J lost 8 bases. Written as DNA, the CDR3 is TGCAGTGCTAGAGTGGACAGGGGGGCGGAAAAACTGTTTTTT. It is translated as CSARVDRGAEKLFF.

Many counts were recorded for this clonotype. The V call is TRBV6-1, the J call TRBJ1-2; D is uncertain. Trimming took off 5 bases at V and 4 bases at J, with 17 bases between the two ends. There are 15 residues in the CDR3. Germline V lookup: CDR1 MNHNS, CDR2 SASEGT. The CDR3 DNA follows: TGTGCCAGCAGTCAAAATGGCGAGGGTGGCTATGGCTACACCTTC. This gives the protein CASSQNGEGGYGYTF.

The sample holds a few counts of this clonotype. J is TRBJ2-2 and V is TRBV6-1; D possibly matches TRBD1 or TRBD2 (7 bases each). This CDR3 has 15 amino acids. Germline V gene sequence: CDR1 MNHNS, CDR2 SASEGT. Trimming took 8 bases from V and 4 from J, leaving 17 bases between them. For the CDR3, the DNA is TGTGCCAGCCGCCGGGGGGACAGCGGCACCGGGGAGCTGTTTTTT. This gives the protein CASRRGDSGTGELFF.

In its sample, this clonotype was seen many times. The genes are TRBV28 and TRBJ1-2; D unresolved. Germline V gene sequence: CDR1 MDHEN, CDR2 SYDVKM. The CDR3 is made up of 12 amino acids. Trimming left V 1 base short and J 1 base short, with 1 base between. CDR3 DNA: TGTGCCAGCAGTTTATTTAACTATGGCTACACCTTC. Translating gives CASSLFNYGYTF.